The clone carrying this T cell receptor (beta chain) was picked up a small number of times. The data belong to a study of control samples from healthy donors and cancer patients. Sequencing used immunoSEQ multiplex PCR; TCRdb keeps in-frame clones, though not all of them. Of 150,000 to 200,000 clones detected, nearly 90% appear once; the ten largest clones hold about 1.4%. J lost 5 bases, V lost 6 bases, and 8 bases had no gene match. The V gene's germline CDR1 is SGHTA and CDR2 FQGNSA. The CDR3 runs to 15 residues. The TCR sequence derives from a woman between 45 and 65 years old in good health. The sequenced sample was blood. The gene calls are TRBV7-2 and TRBJ2-2; 8 nucleotides match TRBD1. Here the CDR3 reads CASRPGTGRTGELFF. CDR3 sequence (DNA): TGTGCCAGCAGACCCGGGACAGGTCGTACCGGGGAGCTGTTTTTT.